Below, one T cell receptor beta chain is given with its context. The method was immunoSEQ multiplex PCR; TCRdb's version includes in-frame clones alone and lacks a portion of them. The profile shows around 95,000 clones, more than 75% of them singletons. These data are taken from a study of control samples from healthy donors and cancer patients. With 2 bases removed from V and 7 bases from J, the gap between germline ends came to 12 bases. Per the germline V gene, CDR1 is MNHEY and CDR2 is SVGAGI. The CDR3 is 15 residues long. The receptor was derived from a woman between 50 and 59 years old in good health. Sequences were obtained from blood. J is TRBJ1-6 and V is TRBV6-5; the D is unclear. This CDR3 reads CASSYVVPDNSPLHF. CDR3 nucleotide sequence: TGTGCCAGCAGTTACGTTGTCCCAGACAATTCACCCCTCCACTTT.